The 20 T cell receptor beta chains in this list originate from one sample, sequenced in a study of shared clonotypes between healthy human individuals. The protocol was immunoSEQ multiplex PCR, while the TCRdb copy is restricted to in-frame clones and leaves out a portion. The table includes 1.5 million to 2.5 million clones, about 94% detected once. Naive CD8 cells lacked CD45RO, underwent positive selection for CCR7 and left out terminally differentiated effector memory CD45RA+ cells. Sequenced material: naive CD8+ T cells sorted from blood. All receptors come from a young man in good health.

This clone was seen only once. The chain employs TRBV27 and TRBJ2-3, with TRBD2 matching 12 bases. CDR3 size: 17 residues. Trimming cost V 3 bases and J 1 base; bases outside gene matches: 5. Germline V gene data show CDR1 as MNHEY and CDR2 as SMNVEV (reference sequence). The CDR3 loop is CASSLETSGGRTDTQYF. The CDR3 coding sequence is TGTGCCAGCAGTTTGGAGACTAGCGGGGGACGCACAGATACGCAGTATTTT.

The chain links TRBV11-3 to TRBJ2-1, with TRBD2 identical over 13 bases. V lost 4 bases and J lost 12; bases outside the gene matches: 3. The CDR3 has 13 amino acids. CDR1 SGHNT and CDR2 YENEEA come from the germline V gene. The DNA of the CDR3 is TGTGCCAGCAGCTCGGGGACTAGCGGGACGCAGTTCTTC. Protein sequence: CASSSGTSGTQFF.

The chain combines TRBV27 with TRBJ1-2, with D perhaps matching TRBD1 (5 bases). V lost 1 base and J lost 5, with 11 bases in between. This CDR3 has 14 amino acids. Germline-derived CDR1 and CDR2 are MNHEY and SMNVEV (reference sequence). Here the CDR3 DNA reads TGTGCCAGCAGTTTATTTGGGGCAGCTTATGGCTACACCTTC. Its protein is CASSLFGAAYGYTF.

The genes are TRBV11-3 and TRBJ2-7; 7 bases map to TRBD2. Germline lookup yields CDR1 SGHNT and CDR2 YENEEA. CDR3 size: 15 residues. Trimming cost V 5 bases and J 0 bases; bases outside gene matches: 7. The CDR3 loop is CASSPARGSSYEQYF. The CDR3, as DNA: TGTGCCAGCAGCCCAGCGCGGGGGAGCTCCTACGAGCAGTACTTC.

The chain links TRBV10-1 to TRBJ2-1, with 8 bases identical to TRBD1. V shed 3 bases and J 5 bases; nucleotides not matched to a gene: 6. The CDR3 is made up of 15 amino acids. Germline V CDR1 and CDR2: WNHNN, SYGVQD (reference sequence). The DNA for the CDR3 is TGCGCCAGCAGTGATCAGGGGGCGAGCCACAATGAGCAGTTCTTC. It translates to CASSDQGASHNEQFF.

Note on this clone: In the same sample, other DNA sequences code for this CDR3. The rearrangement joins TRBV27 to TRBJ2-7; 8 bases align to TRBD1. The germline V gene encodes CDR1 MNHEY and CDR2 SMNVEV (reference sequence). The CDR3 is 15 residues long. After removal of 4 bases from V and 3 bases from J, the junction contained 8 bases not matched to a gene. CDR3 residues: CASSSTGTGIYEQYF. The CDR3 region has the DNA TGTGCCAGCAGTTCCACCGGGACAGGAATCTACGAGCAGTACTTC.

The gene calls are TRBV4-1 and TRBJ2-5, with 9 bases identical to TRBD2. Trimming removed 4 bases from V and 1 base from J; junction bases left unmatched: 4. The CDR3 covers 15 residues. Germline assignment: CDR1 MGHRA and CDR2 YSYEKL. The CDR3 is CASSPQRGVQETQYF. The DNA of the CDR3 is TGCGCCAGCAGCCCCCAGCGGGGGGTCCAAGAGACCCAGTACTTC.

This rearrangement joins TRBV5-6 to TRBJ2-7; the match to TRBD2 covers 9 bases. The CDR3 runs 13 residues. The V gene end was trimmed by 7 bases and the J gene end by 2 bases; junction bases not matched to a gene: 4. CDR1 and CDR2 from the germline V gene are SGHDT and YYEEEE. The CDR3 coding sequence is TGTGCCAGCGGTCTAGCGGGAACCTACGAGCAGTACTTC. Translation: CASGLAGTYEQYF.

This rearrangement joins TRBV7-9 to TRBJ1-3; no definite D call. The CDR3 has 14 residues. Trimming took off 5 bases at V and 0 bases at J, with 8 bases between the two ends. Germline CDR1 is SEHNR and CDR2 is FQNEAQ (reference sequence). The CDR3 DNA follows: TGTGCCAGCAGCAACACAGCCTCTGGAAACACCATATATTTT. Amino acids: CASSNTASGNTIYF.

This clone has a handful of counts. Other DNA variants within this sample encode the same CDR3. V gene TRBV27 combines with J gene TRBJ1-2, with D possibly TRBD1 on 5 matching bases. With 2 bases removed from V and 4 bases from J, the gap between germline ends came to 8 bases. The CDR3 is 13 amino acids. CDR1 and CDR2 from the germline V gene are MNHEY and SMNVEV (reference sequence). The CDR3 DNA follows: TGTGCCAGCAGTTTAGGGGGATTCTATGGCTACACCTTC. Protein product: CASSLGGFYGYTF.

This clone was seen just once. The same CDR3 is also encoded by other DNA sequences in this sample. The CDR3 sequence: CASSLLGDEQYF. CDR3 nucleotides: TGTGCCAGCAGTTTGCTAGGGGACGAGCAGTACTTC. The chain links TRBV27 to TRBJ2-7; the D gene is possibly TRBD1 (5 bases). Per germline, CDR1 MNHEY and CDR2 SMNVEV (reference sequence). The CDR3 runs 12 residues. V lost 3 bases, J lost 5 bases, and 8 bases lay in between.

This sequence joins TRBV4-1 and TRBJ2-7; 11 nucleotides agree with TRBD2. CDR1 MGHRA and CDR2 YSYEKL come from the germline V gene. The CDR3 is 16 amino acids. The trim removed 1 base at V and 4 bases at J, leaving 6 bases unmatched. Here the CDR3 DNA reads TGCGCCAGCAGCCAAGTGTATTCTAGCGGGGGGTACGAGCAGTACTTC. This codes for CASSQVYSSGGYEQYF.

This chain joins TRBV11-2 and TRBJ2-2; 11 bases align to TRBD2. The CDR3 spans 17 residues. Germline CDR1 is SGHAT and CDR2 is FQNNGV. V lost 2 bases and J lost 0; bases outside the gene matches: 2. DNA of the CDR3: TGTGCCAGCAGCTTAACTAGCGGGGGCCCGAACACCGGGGAGCTGTTTTTT. Its protein is CASSLTSGGPNTGELFF.

The rearrangement links TRBV19 to TRBJ1-5; D unresolved. The CDR3 totals 15 residues. V gave up 3 bases and J gave up 1 base, with 10 bases separating them. CDR1 LNHDA and CDR2 SQIVND come from the germline V gene (reference sequence). CDR3 coding DNA: TGTGCCAGTAGTATGTTCGGTGGGAGCAATCAGCCCCAGCATTTT. It is translated as CASSMFGGSNQPQHF.

The chain combines TRBV27 with TRBJ1-1, with D maybe TRBD1 (5 bases). Germline V gene lookup returns CDR1 MNHEY and CDR2 SMNVEV (reference sequence). V lost 1 base and J 6 bases, leaving 15 bases between the germline ends. The CDR3 totals 15 residues. CDR3 loop: CASSLYGDYGAEAFF. Written as DNA, the CDR3 is TGTGCCAGCAGTTTATATGGGGACTACGGTGCTGAAGCTTTCTTT.

The J gene is TRBJ2-7, the V gene TRBV28; D is unclear. The CDR3 consists of 13 residues. Deletions cut 7 bases from V and 5 bases from J, with 15 bases between. Germline V gene data show CDR1 as MDHEN and CDR2 as SYDVKM. CDR3 sequence (DNA): TGTGCCAGCAACGTCGGTTTGAGCGACGAGCAGTACTTC. Protein product: CASNVGLSDEQYF.

This clone was seen just once. The CDR3 coding sequence is TGTGCCATCAGTGAGATCCGGATCCACCCTAACACCGGGGAGCTGTTTTTT. Translation gives CAISEIRIHPNTGELFF. The rearrangement uses TRBV10-3 and TRBJ2-2; no reliable D call. V was pared by 2 bases and J by 2 bases, with 15 bases between. Per the germline V gene, CDR1 is ENHRY and CDR2 is SYGVKD. The length of the CDR3 is 17 residues.

J is TRBJ2-6 and V is TRBV7-9; D gene uncertain. The V end lost 7 bases, the J end lost 2 bases, and 12 bases lay between the germline ends. This CDR3 is 15 amino acids long. In germline, CDR1 is SEHNR, CDR2 FQNEAQ (reference sequence). CDR3 protein: CASTKRITGANVLTF. The CDR3 DNA reads as TGTGCCAGCACCAAGAGGATAACTGGGGCCAACGTCCTGACTTTC.

The rearrangement links TRBV9 to TRBJ2-7; no clear D. The CDR3 is 11 residues long. V was pared by 7 bases and J by 2 bases, with 7 bases between. CDR1 and CDR2 from the germline V gene are SGDLS and YYNGEE. CDR3 in amino acids: CASGTAYEQYF. The CDR3 nucleotides are TGTGCCAGCGGCACAGCCTACGAGCAGTACTTC.

Only one count was recorded for this clone. The CDR3 is CASSFDRANEQFF. The CDR3 region has the DNA TGTGCCAGCAGTTTCGACAGGGCCAATGAGCAGTTCTTC. This chain connects TRBV27 to TRBJ2-1; the match to TRBD1 covers 7 bases. Germline-derived CDR1 and CDR2 are MNHEY and SMNVEV (reference sequence). This CDR3 spans 13 amino acids. V lost 3 bases, J lost 6 bases, and 2 bases stayed unmatched.